The rows below give T cell receptor beta chains drawn from one sample of a study of blood T cell repertoires in COVID-19. Profiling relied on immunoSEQ multiplex PCR, and the TCRdb table lists in-frame clones only, not all of them. The repertoire has 250,000 to 300,000 clones, approximately 84% of them found once; the top ten carry roughly a sixth. The sequencing sample was made of PBMCs or T cells enriched from blood (not recorded which). Receptor source: a man aged 18 to 29 who had recovered from COVID-19. Each CDR3 is given with its conserved first and last residue. The order of the fields is clone size, D gene, V gene, J gene, CDR3 protein, CDR3 DNA. The D gene is left open where the match is weak. Rows give clone size only sometimes, using once, few, many, or a class for an expanded clone.

once	TRBD1	TRBV6-4	TRBJ1-2	CASSDGGQGIYGYTF	TGTGCCAGCAGTGACGGGGGACAGGGAATTTATGGCTACACCTTC
once	TRBD1	TRBV10-3	TRBJ2-3	CAISSGTGTDTQYF	TGTGCCATCAGCTCCGGGACAGGAACAGATACGCAGTATTTT
.	TRBD1	TRBV5-1	TRBJ2-4	CASSQRSQGDIQYF	TGCGCCAGCAGCCAAAGGAGTCAGGGGGACATTCAGTACTTC
.	.	TRBV7-2	TRBJ1-5	CASSSSSGGQPQHF	TGTGCCAGCAGCTCCTCCTCCGGGGGTCAGCCCCAGCATTTT
once	TRBD1	TRBV28	TRBJ1-4	CASSFSIRTGGKGWTNEKLFF	TGTGCCAGCAGTTTTTCGATTCGGACAGGGGGAAAGGGGTGGACTAATGAAAAACTGTTTTTT
.	TRBD1	TRBV19	TRBJ2-7	CASSKRDRGQHSEQYF	TGTGCCAGTAGTAAAAGAGACAGGGGGCAGCACTCCGAGCAGTACTTC
few	TRBD1	TRBV5-8	TRBJ2-7	CASSSRTGLFSYEQYF	TGTGCCAGCAGCTCCCGGACAGGGTTGTTTTCCTACGAGCAGTACTTC
.	TRBD1	TRBV12-5	TRBJ2-7	CASGPQGVAEQYF	TGTGCTAGTGGACCACAGGGGGTAGCCGAGCAGTACTTC
.	.	TRBV5-1	TRBJ1-3	CASSFQGSGNTIYF	TGCGCCAGCTCTTTTCAGGGCTCTGGAAACACCATATATTTT
.	.	TRBV19	TRBJ2-1	CASSIEFSSYNEQFF	TGTGCCAGTAGTATCGAATTTAGCTCCTACAATGAGCAGTTCTTC
.	TRBD2	TRBV10-3	TRBJ2-2	CAIRVGLDVSGELFF	TGTGCCATCAGAGTTGGACTAGATGTTTCCGGGGAGCTGTTTTTT
few	TRBD1	TRBV5-1	TRBJ2-7	CASSAGTAATYEQYF	TGCGCCAGCAGCGCCGGGACAGCCGCCACCTACGAGCAGTACTTC
.	TRBD1	TRBV27	TRBJ1-2	CASSFAMDREYGYTF	TGTGCCAGCAGTTTCGCGATGGACAGGGAGTATGGCTACACCTTC
.	TRBD1	TRBV4-2	TRBJ1-4	CASSHFPGTGGQATNEKLFF	TGTGCCAGCAGCCATTTCCCCGGGACAGGGGGCCAGGCAACTAATGAAAAACTGTTTTTT
.	TRBD1	TRBV6-5	TRBJ1-2	CASGTGDNYGYTF	TGTGCCAGTGGGACAGGCGATAACTATGGCTACACCTTC
.	TRBD1	TRBV23-1	TRBJ1-1	CASSQLEDREGRTEAFF	TGCGCCAGCAGTCAATTGGAGGACAGGGAAGGAAGGACTGAAGCTTTCTTT
.	.	TRBV20-1	TRBJ2-7	CSARSAYEQYF	TGCAGTGCTAGGTCCGCCTACGAGCAGTACTTC
.	TRBD1	TRBV18	TRBJ1-2	CASSPSRGHGYTF	TGTGCCAGCTCACCTAGCAGGGGGCATGGCTACACCTTC
.	.	TRBV5-6	TRBJ1-2	CASSLNLVGGMGTF	TGTGCCAGCAGCTTGAACTTAGTCGGCGGAATGGGCACCTTC
.	.	TRBV14	TRBJ2-3	CASSQDRFRDSGDTQYF	TGTGCCAGCAGCCAAGATAGGTTCCGGGACTCGGGGGATACGCAGTATTTT
.	.	TRBV19	TRBJ2-7	CASSMSQGGVYEQYF	TGTGCCAGTAGTATGAGTCAGGGAGGAGTCTACGAGCAGTACTTC
.	TRBD2	TRBV10-3	TRBJ2-2	CAIKRTSGNTGELFF	TGTGCCATCAAAAGGACTAGCGGAAACACCGGGGAGCTGTTTTTT
.	.	TRBV15	TRBJ2-7	CATSRGAISYEQYF	TGTGCCACCAGCAGAGGGGCGATCTCCTACGAGCAGTACTTC
.	TRBD1	TRBV28	TRBJ1-2	CANMDRTNYGYTF	TGTGCCAACATGGACAGGACTAACTATGGCTACACCTTC
.	.	TRBV6-5	TRBJ1-1	CASRSTGTEISLGF	TGTGCCAGCAGATCCACCGGGACTGAGATTAGCCTTGGATTT
.	.	TRBV2	TRBJ1-6	CASSDLLGAASSPLHF	TGTGCCAGCAGTGACCTCCTAGGGGCTGCGAGCTCACCCCTCCACTTT
.	.	TRBV9	TRBJ2-7	CASSVGAQVNLYEQYF	TGTGCCAGCAGCGTAGGGGCCCAGGTGAATCTCTACGAGCAGTACTTC
.	TRBD1	TRBV19	TRBJ2-7	CASSIPGQGTYEQYF	TGTGCCAGTAGTATCCCGGGACAGGGGACCTACGAGCAGTACTTC
.	.	TRBV5-5	TRBJ1-1	CASNLGTPNTEAFF	TGTGCCAGCAACCTCGGGACACCGAACACTGAAGCTTTCTTT
.	.	TRBV5-1	TRBJ1-2	CASSTDSNYGYTF	TGCGCCAGCAGCACGGACAGTAACTATGGCTACACCTTC
.	.	TRBV4-1	TRBJ2-3	CASSQDSHTDTQYF	TGCGCCAGCAGCCAAGATAGCCACACAGATACGCAGTATTTT
.	TRBD1	TRBV19	TRBJ2-1	CASSRQGVSSYNEQFF	TGTGCCAGTAGCCGACAGGGGGTAAGCTCCTACAATGAGCAGTTCTTC
few	.	TRBV9	TRBJ2-7	CASSVGVGAYEQYF	TGTGCCAGCAGCGTAGGGGTGGGAGCCTACGAGCAGTACTTC
once	TRBD2	TRBV25-1	TRBJ2-7	CASSLAGAYEQYF	TGTGCCAGCAGCCTAGCGGGAGCCTACGAGCAGTACTTC
.	TRBD1	TRBV19	TRBJ2-2	CASSIAGGWNTGELFF	TGTGCCAGTAGTATAGCAGGGGGTTGGAACACCGGGGAGCTGTTTTTT
.	TRBD1	TRBV12-5	TRBJ1-4	CASGPGDREGTNEKLFF	TGTGCTAGTGGTCCCGGGGACAGGGAAGGAACTAATGAAAAACTGTTTTTT
.	.	TRBV19	TRBJ1-3	CASSYLGEAGNTIYF	TGTGCCAGTAGTTATCTCGGCGAGGCTGGAAACACCATATATTTT
once	.	TRBV4-1	TRBJ2-7	CASSQDMVQIYEQYF	TGCGCCAGCAGCCAAGATATGGTACAAATATACGAGCAGTACTTC
once	.	TRBV27	TRBJ2-6	CASRGTPAGANVLTF	TGTGCCAGCAGAGGGACTCCCGCTGGGGCCAACGTCCTGACTTTC
.	TRBD1	TRBV2	TRBJ1-2	CASTVTGVNGYTF	TGTGCCAGCACCGTCACAGGGGTAAATGGCTACACCTTC
.	TRBD1	TRBV6-5	TRBJ2-7	CASSYSGQGYEQYF	TGTGCCAGCAGTTACTCGGGACAGGGGTACGAGCAGTACTTC
.	TRBD2	TRBV28	TRBJ2-1	CASSFTGASGTSYNEQFF	TGTGCCAGCAGTTTTACGGGGGCTAGCGGGACGTCCTACAATGAGCAGTTCTTC
.	.	TRBV6-5	TRBJ2-7	CASSPLTSDYEQYF	TGTGCCAGCAGTCCGTTGACTTCGGACTACGAGCAGTACTTC
.	TRBD1	TRBV28	TRBJ1-4	CASSRQGEKLFF	TGTGCCAGCAGCCGACAGGGGGAAAAACTGTTTTTT
.	.	TRBV30	TRBJ1-4	CAWSLLAQNEKLFF	TGTGCCTGGAGTCTTCTCGCCCAGAATGAAAAACTGTTTTTT
once	TRBD2	TRBV11-3	TRBJ2-2	CARPGGQNTGELFF	TGTGCCCGACCGGGGGGGCAGAACACCGGGGAGCTGTTTTTT
.	TRBD1	TRBV4-1	TRBJ2-1	CASSPSQGLVEQFF	TGCGCCAGCAGCCCCTCACAGGGGTTGGTTGAGCAGTTCTTC
.	.	TRBV18	TRBJ1-1	CASSPQTENTEAFF	TGTGCCAGCTCACCACAAACAGAGAACACTGAAGCTTTCTTT
few	TRBD2	TRBV5-1	TRBJ2-7	CASSFSSGSYEQYF	TGCGCCAGCAGCTTCTCTAGCGGGAGTTACGAGCAGTACTTC
few	.	TRBV7-9	TRBJ2-2	CASRGHLTGELFF	TGTGCCAGCCGGGGACACCTCACCGGGGAGCTGTTTTTT